The 31 T cell receptor beta chains in this list originate from one sample, sequenced in a study of cytomegalovirus exposure and HLA in healthy donors. 13 Jbeta primers and 60 Vbeta primers were used for the PCR. Method: immunoSEQ multiplex PCR; TCRdb's copy keeps in-frame clones and lacks some. The sample contains more than 200,000 clones, about three quarters of which appear only once. The specimen was PBMCs. Receptors originate from a man in his late teens or twenties in good health and CMV-seronegative.

The chain is built from TRBV4-1 and TRBJ2-7; 8 nucleotides align to TRBD1. The ends lost 1 base at V and 1 base at J; junction bases unmatched: 6. CDR1 is MGHRA and CDR2 is YSYEKL in the germline V gene. The CDR3 length is 16 residues. The CDR3 reads CASSQGLQGASYEQYF. CDR3 coding DNA: TGCGCCAGCAGCCAAGGTCTGCAGGGGGCTTCCTACGAGCAGTACTTC.

CDR3 DNA sequence: TGTGCCTCCCTCGGGATGAACACTGAAGCTTTCTTT. Amino acids: CASLGMNTEAFF. V and J are TRBV2 and TRBJ1-1; unclear D gene. The germline CDR1 and CDR2 sequences are SNHLY and FYNNEI. Trimming cost V 11 bases and J 0 bases, with 10 bases left between them. This CDR3 comprises 12 residues.

The rearrangement uses TRBV7-2 and TRBJ1-1; 8 positions agree with TRBD1. This CDR3 contains 14 residues. Losses at the gene ends were 3 bases for V and 3 bases for J; bases not matched to a gene: 3. Germline-derived CDR1 and CDR2 are SGHTA and FQGNSA. The CDR3 DNA reads TGTGCCAGCAGCTTGGACAGGGACCACACTGAAGCTTTCTTT. Its protein is CASSLDRDHTEAFF.

There are a few counts of this clone. The chain uses TRBV6-5 and TRBJ2-1; 8 bases fit TRBD2. The CDR3 length is 15 residues. Trimming cost V 2 bases and J 5 bases; bases outside gene matches: 5. Germline-derived CDR1 and CDR2 are MNHEY and SVGAGI. DNA for the CDR3: TGTGCCAGCAGTTACGGGGGACTAGGTAACAATGAGCAGTTCTTC. It translates to CASSYGGLGNNEQFF.

For this clone: The junction shows a germline mismatch at one end, possibly a read error. The J gene is TRBJ2-2, the V gene TRBV5-1; D possibly corresponds to TRBD2 (5 bases). The CDR3 contains 14 residues. Germline assignment: CDR1 SGHRS and CDR2 YFSETQ. The CDR3 sequence: CASSFLANTGEPFF. The DNA of the CDR3 is TGCGCCAGCAGCTTCCTCGCGAACACCGGGGAGCCGTTTTTT.

This clone was seen only once. The chain employs TRBV2 and TRBJ2-5, with D uncertain. Trimming took 7 bases from V and 4 from J, leaving 10 bases between them. There are 12 residues in the CDR3. From germline, CDR1 is SNHLY and CDR2 FYNNEI. CDR3 nucleotide sequence: TGTGCCAGCAACTCAGGTTCAGAGACCCAGTACTTC. Its translation is CASNSGSETQYF.

The chain recombines TRBV7-2 with TRBJ2-3, with 13 bases that match TRBD2. Germline V gene sequence: CDR1 SGHTA, CDR2 FQGNSA. V lost 5 bases, J lost 4 bases, and 6 bases stayed unmatched. CDR3 length equals 16 residues. The CDR3 DNA reads as TGTGCCAGCAGCCCGAGACTAGCGGGGGGATCAGATACGCAGTATTTT. It yields the protein CASSPRLAGGSDTQYF.

The V and J genes are TRBV19 and TRBJ2-4; 15 bases are shared with TRBD2. The length of the CDR3 is 19 residues. V lost 5 bases, J lost 2 bases, and 10 bases stayed unmatched. In germline, CDR1 is LNHDA, CDR2 SQIVND (reference sequence). CDR3 sequence (DNA): TGTGCCAGTAGTGTTCAGGGACTAGCGGGAGGTGTATCCAAAAACATTCAGTACTTC. Translating gives CASSVQGLAGGVSKNIQYF. The variable domain in full, completed from reference TRBV19 and TRBJ2-4, reads DGGITQSPKYLFRKEGQNVTLSCEQNLNHDAMYWYRQDPGQGLRLIYYSQIVNDFQKGDIAEGYSVSREKKESFPLTVTSAQKNPTAFYLCASSVQGLAGGVSKNIQYFGAGTRLSVL.

The V call is TRBV12-5, the J call TRBJ1-2, with 9 bases aligning to TRBD1. Unmatched junction bases numbered 10, after V lost 7 bases and J lost 7 bases. Per the germline V gene, CDR1 is LGHNT and CDR2 is FRNRAP. The CDR3 has 14 residues. CDR3 residues: CASAPGQGRGGYTF. The CDR3 nucleotides are TGTGCTAGTGCCCCGGGACAGGGTAGGGGTGGCTACACCTTC.

This chain uses TRBV28 with TRBJ1-2, with TRBD1 as a possible D gene (6 bases). This CDR3 contains 12 residues. Germline assignment: CDR1 MDHEN and CDR2 SYDVKM. The CDR3 DNA sequence: TGTGCTGCTGACAGGTTAAACTATGGCTACACCTTC. Its translation is CAADRLNYGYTF.

The chain joins TRBV27 to TRBJ1-1; 8 nucleotides match TRBD1. The CDR3 has 17 amino acids. J was trimmed by 6 bases and V by 4 bases; bases with no gene match: 16. CDR1 is MNHEY, CDR2 SMNVEV, per germline (reference sequence). CDR3 bases: TGTGCCAGCAGTTCCTCGACAGGGGCGTATTTGGCGGCTGAAGCTTTCTTT. It encodes CASSSSTGAYLAAEAFF.

This chain joins TRBV9 and TRBJ1-4, with 11 bases aligning to TRBD1. The V segment lost 4 bases and the J segment 8 bases; nucleotides outside the gene matches: 10. Per germline, CDR1 SGDLS and CDR2 YYNGEE. The CDR3 extends over 16 amino acids. The CDR3 reads CASSLQVGTGGEKLFF. The CDR3 nucleotides read TGTGCCAGCAGCCTACAAGTAGGGACAGGGGGGGAAAAACTGTTTTTT.

The CDR3 sequence is CASSLAPGGTEAFF. The CDR3 region has the DNA TGTGCCAGCAGCTTAGCTCCAGGGGGCACTGAAGCTTTCTTT. The rearrangement joins TRBV7-2 to TRBJ1-1, with 7 bases identical to TRBD1. Losses at the gene ends were 0 bases for V and 4 bases for J; bases not matched to a gene: 2. Germline CDR1 reads SGHTA; CDR2 reads FQGNSA. The CDR3 totals 14 residues. The full variable domain, in which reference TRBV7-2 and TRBJ1-1 provide the parts outside the CDR3, is GAGVSQSPSNKVTEKGKDVELRCDPISGHTALYWYRQSLGQGLEFLIYFQGNSAPDKSGLPSDRFSAERTGGSVSTLTIQRTQQEDSAVYLCASSLAPGGTEAFFGQGTRLTVV.

V and J are TRBV5-4 and TRBJ2-3; D is unresolved. The germline CDR1 and CDR2 sequences are SGHNT and YYREEE (reference sequence). The length of the CDR3 is 14 residues. With 0 bases removed from V and 0 bases from J, the gap between germline ends came to 5 bases. CDR3 in amino acids: CASSLDGSTDTQYF. The CDR3 DNA sequence: TGTGCCAGCAGCTTGGACGGGAGCACAGATACGCAGTATTTT.

This chain joins TRBV2 and TRBJ2-3, with D maybe TRBD2 (6 bases). V lost 5 bases and J lost 2, with 11 bases in between. The CDR3 contains 14 residues. Germline CDR1 and CDR2: SNHLY and FYNNEI. In DNA, the CDR3 is TGTGCCAGCAGTTGGGACTCTTACACAGATACGCAGTATTTT. Amino acids: CASSWDSYTDTQYF.

This clone has just one count. This chain uses TRBV30 with TRBJ1-5, with 9 nucleotides matching TRBD1. The germline V gene has CDR1 GTSNPN and CDR2 SVGIG (reference sequence). V shed 6 bases, J shed 7 bases, and the junction held 7 bases outside the gene matches. This CDR3 region has 13 residues. Here the CDR3 reads CACEWGQGQPQHF. In DNA form, the CDR3 reads TGTGCCTGTGAATGGGGACAGGGACAGCCCCAGCATTTT.

In its sample, this clone was seen once. A read error may produce the germline difference seen at one junction end. The genes are TRBV7-9 and TRBJ2-3; the D gene is possibly TRBD1 (5 bases). This CDR3 is built from 17 residues. Germline V CDR1 and CDR2: SEHNR, FQNEAQ (reference sequence). CDR3 loop: CSSSKEVDSSSTDTQYF. The DNA for the CDR3 is TGTTCCAGCAGCAAAGAGGTCGACAGTTCTAGCACAGATACGCAGTATTTT.

J is TRBJ2-4 and V is TRBV9; TRBD1 matches 8 bases. CDR3 length: 17 amino acids. V was clipped by 0 bases and J by 2 bases; unmatched bases: 7. CDR1 is SGDLS, CDR2 YYNGEE, per germline. CDR3 amino acids: CASSVATGADTKNIQYF. CDR3 coding DNA: TGTGCCAGCAGCGTAGCGACAGGGGCGGATACCAAAAACATTCAGTACTTC.

The chain couples TRBV19 to TRBJ2-7; no firm D call. From germline, CDR1 is LNHDA and CDR2 SQIVND (reference sequence). Trimming took 5 bases from V and 0 from J, leaving 5 bases between them. This CDR3 has 12 residues. The CDR3 coding sequence is TGTGCCAGTAGTCACGGCTCCTACGAGCAGTACTTC. Protein product: CASSHGSYEQYF.

The chain employs TRBV18 and TRBJ2-7; TRBD1 aligns across 8 bases. There are 15 residues in the CDR3. J was trimmed by 3 bases and V by 3 bases; bases with no gene match: 7. CDR1 and CDR2 from the germline V gene are KGHSH and LQKENI. The CDR3 bases are TGTGCCAGCTCACCGGGGCAGGGGGCTCGCTACGAGCAGTACTTC. This translates into CASSPGQGARYEQYF.

V is TRBV9 and J is TRBJ2-3, with a possible D match to TRBD2 (5 bases). The germline V and J ends were trimmed by 2 bases and 2 bases, with 12 bases remaining between them. CDR1 is SGDLS and CDR2 is YYNGEE in the germline V gene. The CDR3 runs to 15 residues. The CDR3 region has the DNA TGTGCCAGCAGCGTCCAAGCGGATTTCACAGATACGCAGTATTTT. This codes for CASSVQADFTDTQYF.

This clone turned up a few times. The gene calls are TRBV6-5 and TRBJ1-1; 10 bases line up with TRBD1. CDR1 MNHEY and CDR2 SVGAGI come from the germline V gene. Trimming took 6 bases from V and 3 from J; bases not matched to a gene: 4. The CDR3 runs to 14 residues. Here the CDR3 DNA reads TGTGCCAGCAGACGAGGACAGGGGGACACTGAAGCTTTCTTT. Protein: CASRRGQGDTEAFF.

The chain links TRBV29-1 to TRBJ2-7, with TRBD1 matching 9 bases. The CDR3 has 13 amino acids. Trimming at V came to 6 bases and at J to 6 bases, leaving 9 bases not matched to a gene. Germline-derived CDR1 and CDR2 are SQVTM and ANQGSEA. The CDR3 loop reads CSVTGTGSLEQYF. CDR3 coding DNA: TGCAGCGTAACCGGGACAGGGTCTCTCGAGCAGTACTTC.

This chain uses TRBV14 with TRBJ2-7; 12 nucleotides line up with TRBD2. The J segment lost 2 bases and the V segment lost 6 bases, leaving 5 bases of the junction unmatched. The CDR3 covers 15 residues. The germline V gene has CDR1 SGHDN and CDR2 FVKESK. The CDR3 is CASRHSSGRAYEQYF. The CDR3 nucleotides are TGTGCCAGCAGACACTCTAGCGGGAGGGCCTACGAGCAGTACTTC.

This clone is a singleton in its sample. The genes are TRBV20-1 and TRBJ2-3; D is uncertain. The CDR3 runs to 11 residues. The V end lost 2 bases, the J end lost 2 bases, and 2 bases lay between the germline ends. Germline-derived CDR1 and CDR2 are DFQATT and SNEGSKA (reference sequence). The CDR3 region has the DNA TGCAGTGCTAGACTCACAGATACGCAGTATTTT. Protein: CSARLTDTQYF.

This chain links TRBV29-1 with TRBJ2-7, with D unresolved. CDR1 and CDR2 from the germline V gene are SQVTM and ANQGSEA. The CDR3 contains 15 residues. Between the trimmed V and J ends, which lost 4 bases and 7 bases, there was a span of 23 bases. The CDR3 DNA follows: TGCAGCGTTGGGCCTACGACACCTCGGAATGGGGAGCAGTACTTC. Its protein product is CSVGPTTPRNGEQYF.

CDR3 nucleotides: TGTGCCAGCAGTTCTAACGCAGAGACCCAGTACTTC. Its translation is CASSSNAETQYF. The V gene is TRBV27, the J gene TRBJ2-5; D is unresolved. Trimming pared 4 bases from V and 4 bases from J, leaving 7 bases between. The CDR3 totals 12 residues. CDR1 is MNHEY, CDR2 SMNVEV, per germline (reference sequence).

With respect to this clone: This same CDR3 is encoded by further DNA sequences in the sample. The chain carries TRBV20-1 and TRBJ2-2; D perhaps matches TRBD1 (5 bases). The CDR3 consists of 11 residues. Germline V gene sequence: CDR1 DFQATT, CDR2 SNEGSKA (reference sequence). V was cut by 6 bases and J by 7 bases, with 9 bases left in between. The DNA of the CDR3 is TGCAGTGCCCAAGGGGTCGGGGAGCTGTTTTTT. Its protein product is CSAQGVGELFF.

This chain joins TRBV7-9 and TRBJ2-5; 7 positions match TRBD1. The better agreement between TRBJ2-7 and the DNA end casts doubt on the J call. The germline gives CDR1 SEHNR, CDR2 FQNEAQ (reference sequence). The CDR3 has 14 residues. The CDR3 loop is CASRGDRPSYEQYF. The CDR3 bases are TGTGCCAGCAGAGGGGACAGACCCTCCTACGAGCAGTACTTC.

The chain carries TRBV5-6 and TRBJ1-2, with TRBD1 matching 7 bases. The CDR3 spans 15 residues. V lost 4 bases and J lost 3; bases outside the gene matches: 9. Germline V gene data show CDR1 as SGHDT and CDR2 as YYEEEE. The CDR3 loop is CASSETGSGHYGYTF. The CDR3 nucleotides read TGTGCCAGCAGCGAGACAGGGTCTGGACACTATGGCTACACCTTC.

J is TRBJ1-1 and V is TRBV5-1, with no clear D. The CDR3 sequence is 14 residues long. Trimming cost V 0 bases and J 4 bases, with 10 bases left between them. Germline CDR1 is SGHRS and CDR2 is YFSETQ. The CDR3 DNA sequence: TGCGCCAGCAGCTTGGAGGCCGGGGTCACTGAAGCTTTCTTT. It codes for CASSLEAGVTEAFF.